This T cell receptor (beta chain) was identified during a study of cytomegalovirus exposure and HLA in healthy donors. Repertoires were generated with immunoSEQ multiplex PCR, while TCRdb's copy carries only in-frame clones and drops some. The sample has 300,000 to 350,000 clones, around 90% seen once. Germline V gene data show CDR1 as MNHNY and CDR2 as SVGAGI (reference sequence). This CDR3 has 14 residues. The junction had 3 bases not matched to a gene; V was cut back by 7 bases and J by 0 bases. This rearrangement joins TRBV6-6 to TRBJ1-3; 7 bases align to TRBD1. This receptor was identified in a man aged 25-45 years in good health and CMV-seronegative. The sequenced sample was PBMCs. The CDR3 DNA follows: TGTGCCAGCAACCGGGACAGCTCTGGAAACACCATATATTTT. This gives the protein CASNRDSSGNTIYF.